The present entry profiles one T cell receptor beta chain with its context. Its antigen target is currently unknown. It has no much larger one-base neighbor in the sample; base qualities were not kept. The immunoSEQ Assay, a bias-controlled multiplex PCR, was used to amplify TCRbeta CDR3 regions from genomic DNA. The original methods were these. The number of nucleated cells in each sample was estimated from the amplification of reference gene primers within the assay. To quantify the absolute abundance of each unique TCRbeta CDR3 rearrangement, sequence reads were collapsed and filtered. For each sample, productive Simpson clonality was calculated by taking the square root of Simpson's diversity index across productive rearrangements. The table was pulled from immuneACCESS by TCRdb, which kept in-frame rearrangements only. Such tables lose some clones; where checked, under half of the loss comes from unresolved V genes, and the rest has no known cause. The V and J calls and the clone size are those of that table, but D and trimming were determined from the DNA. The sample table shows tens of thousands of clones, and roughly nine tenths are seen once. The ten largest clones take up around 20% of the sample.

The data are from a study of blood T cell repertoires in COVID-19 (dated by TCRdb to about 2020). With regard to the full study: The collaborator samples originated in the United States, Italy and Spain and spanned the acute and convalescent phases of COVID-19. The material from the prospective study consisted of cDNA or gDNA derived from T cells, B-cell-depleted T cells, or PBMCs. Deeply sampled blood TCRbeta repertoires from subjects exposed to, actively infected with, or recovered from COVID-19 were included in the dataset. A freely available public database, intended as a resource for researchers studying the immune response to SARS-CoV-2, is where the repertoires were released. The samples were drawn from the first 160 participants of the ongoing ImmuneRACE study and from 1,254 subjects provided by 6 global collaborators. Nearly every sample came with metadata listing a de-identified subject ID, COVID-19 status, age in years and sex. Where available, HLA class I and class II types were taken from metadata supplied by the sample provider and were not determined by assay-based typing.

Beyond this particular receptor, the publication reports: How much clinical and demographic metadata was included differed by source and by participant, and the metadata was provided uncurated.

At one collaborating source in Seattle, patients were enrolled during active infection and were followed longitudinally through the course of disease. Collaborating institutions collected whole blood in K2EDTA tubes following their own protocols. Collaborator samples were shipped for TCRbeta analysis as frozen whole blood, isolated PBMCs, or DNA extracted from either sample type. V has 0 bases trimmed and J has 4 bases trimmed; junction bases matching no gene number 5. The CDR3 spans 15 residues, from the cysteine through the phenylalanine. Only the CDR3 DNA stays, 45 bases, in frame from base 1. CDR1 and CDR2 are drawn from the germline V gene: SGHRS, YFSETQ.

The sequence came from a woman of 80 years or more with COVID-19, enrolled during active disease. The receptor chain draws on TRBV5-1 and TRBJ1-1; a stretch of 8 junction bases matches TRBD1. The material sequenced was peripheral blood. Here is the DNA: TGCGCCAGCAGCTTGGGACAGGGGTATGGCACTGAAGCTTTCTTT. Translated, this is CASSLGQGYGTEAFF.